The 28 T cell receptor beta chains reported below all come from one sample, sequenced in a study of OX40 agonist ivuxolimab in advanced cancers. Assay: immunoSEQ multiplex PCR; the TCRdb copy retains only in-frame clones and omits some. Among tens of thousands of clones listed, 91% were seen once. Specimen: CD4+ or CD8+ T cells sorted from blood, collected in a trial of the OX40 agonist ivuxolimab. The receptor set was obtained from an adult with an advanced solid tumor such as melanoma, head and neck, liver or kidney cancer.

The rearrangement links TRBV5-4 to TRBJ1-5; 9 bases match TRBD1. Germline trimming cut 4 bases from V and 0 bases from J; bases unmatched to any gene: 11. Germline-derived CDR1 and CDR2 are SGHNT and YYREEE (reference sequence). The CDR3 consists of 18 residues. The CDR3, as DNA: TGTGCCAGCAGCCTAGGGGACAGGGCTTCTCCTAGCAATCAGCCCCAGCATTTT. Translated: CASSLGDRASPSNQPQHF.

The genes are TRBV10-3 and TRBJ2-6, with TRBD2 identical over 7 bases. This CDR3 has 20 amino acids. The trim removed 8 bases at V and 0 bases at J, leaving 19 bases unmatched. The germline gives CDR1 ENHRY, CDR2 SYGVKD. The CDR3 DNA follows: TGTGCCATCCCCGGCGAGGGAAGTGGACTAGACAACTCTGGGGCCAACGTCCTGACTTTC. Protein sequence: CAIPGEGSGLDNSGANVLTF.

The V gene is TRBV1, the J gene TRBJ2-3; the table's D call TRBD2 went unverified against the DNA. TRBV1 is noted as a pseudogene. This CDR3 comprises 17 residues. The CDR3 DNA sequence: TGCACCAGCAGCCATCCCACCGGGGGAGGGGGCACAGATACGCAGTATTTT. This sequence encodes CTSSHPTGGGGTDTQYF.

V is TRBV18 and J is TRBJ1-1; the match to TRBD1 covers 9 bases. This CDR3 spans 15 amino acids. Germline loops: CDR1 KGHSH, CDR2 LQKENI. Trimming took 6 bases from V and 2 from J; bases not matched to a gene: 7. CDR3 DNA sequence: TGTGCCAGCTCGCAAACGGACAGGGGAAACACTGAAGCTTTCTTT. Its protein is CASSQTDRGNTEAFF.

In the case of this clone: Other DNA sequences from this sample encode an identical CDR3 as well. The rearrangement links TRBV6-5 to TRBJ1-5; TRBD1 matches 7 bases. This CDR3 region has 15 residues. CDR1 is MNHEY, CDR2 SVGAGI, per germline. With 0 bases clipped from V and 3 bases from J, the junction kept 2 bases outside the gene matches. In DNA, the CDR3 is TGTGCCAGCAGTTACTCGGGACAGAACAATCAGCCCCAGCATTTT. Translating gives CASSYSGQNNQPQHF.

V and J are TRBV10-2 and TRBJ2-7; possibly TRBD1 for D (6 bases). This CDR3 is 14 amino acids long. V was clipped by 4 bases and J by 2 bases, with 12 bases between them. Germline loops: CDR1 WSHSY, CDR2 SAAADI. CDR3 loop: CASSAGTPAYEQYF. CDR3 nucleotide sequence: TGCGCCAGCAGTGCCGGGACACCCGCCTACGAGCAGTACTTC.

V is TRBV20-1 and J is TRBJ2-1; D unclear. The germline CDR1 and CDR2 sequences are DFQATT and SNEGSKA (reference sequence). CDR3 length: 11 amino acids. Deletions cut 5 bases from V and 10 bases from J, with 12 bases between. CDR3 protein: CSAFDFPEQFF. In DNA form, the CDR3 reads TGCAGTGCTTTTGACTTCCCAGAGCAGTTCTTC.

This chain uses TRBV30 with TRBJ2-3; tentative D call: TRBD1 (6 bases). In germline, CDR1 is GTSNPN, CDR2 SVGIG (reference sequence). This CDR3 is built from 12 residues. Written as DNA, the CDR3 is TGTGCACAAAACCAGGGGACAGATACGCAGTATTTT. The encoded protein is CAQNQGTDTQYF.

The chain employs TRBV7-8 and TRBJ1-3; a possible D gene is TRBD1 (6 bases). V was clipped by 5 bases and J by 3 bases, with 14 bases between them. This CDR3 has 15 amino acids. Germline V lookup: CDR1 SGHVS, CDR2 FQNEAQ. The CDR3 DNA reads as TGTGCCAGCAGCCTTTTGGCAGGGGATGGAAACACCATATATTTT. Encoded protein: CASSLLAGDGNTIYF. The entire variable domain, with the rest obtained from reference TRBV7-8 and TRBJ1-3, is as follows: GAGVSQSPRYKVAKRGQDVALRCDPISGHVSLFWYQQALGQGPEFLTYFQNEAQLDKSGLPSDRFFAERPEGSVSTLKIQRTQQEDSAVYLCASSLLAGDGNTIYFGEGSWLTVV.

The V and J genes are TRBV18 and TRBJ2-6, with D hard to call. The V and J ends lost 0 bases and 0 bases respectively, with 6 bases between them. The CDR3 runs to 16 residues. CDR1 and CDR2 from the germline V gene are KGHSH and LQKENI. Here the CDR3 DNA reads TGTGCCAGCTCACCACCGGGGTCCTCTGGGGCCAACGTCCTGACTTTC. Encoded protein: CASSPPGSSGANVLTF.

This CDR3 is CASSLVSPSSGNTIYF. The CDR3 DNA is TGCGCCAGCAGCTTGGTCTCGCCCAGCTCTGGAAACACCATATATTTT. This chain links TRBV5-1 with TRBJ1-3; D ambiguous. The CDR3 extends over 16 amino acids. With 0 bases removed from V and 0 bases from J, the gap between germline ends came to 10 bases. Germline V CDR1 and CDR2: SGHRS, YFSETQ.

The rearrangement uses TRBV6-6 and TRBJ2-7, with D unresolved. The germline V and J ends were trimmed by 6 bases and 2 bases, with 11 bases remaining between them. The length of the CDR3 is 13 residues. Looked up from germline, CDR1 is MNHNY and CDR2 is SVGAGI (reference sequence). The CDR3 DNA is TGTGCCAGCAGACTTCCAGGAGCCTACGAGCAGTACTTC. Translation: CASRLPGAYEQYF.

This clone was recorded only once. The V gene is TRBV27, the J gene TRBJ2-7; D is possibly TRBD2 (6 bases). Trimming removed 6 bases from V and 3 bases from J, with 15 bases in between. CDR1 and CDR2 (germline): MNHEY, SMNVEV (reference sequence). CDR3 length: 14 amino acids. In DNA, the CDR3 is TGTGCCAGCAGGCCGGCGGGACCCAACTACGAGCAGTACTTC. It codes for CASRPAGPNYEQYF.

For the CDR3, the DNA is TGTGCCAGCAGACTAGGGCAAGTTAGTGAGCAGTTCTTC. Translated, it gives CASRLGQVSEQFF. V is TRBV28 and J is TRBJ2-1; TRBD2 is a possible D gene (5 bases). The CDR3 spans 13 residues. Per germline, CDR1 MDHEN and CDR2 SYDVKM. Deletions cut 6 bases from V and 9 bases from J, with 15 bases between.

The rearrangement uses TRBV4-1 and TRBJ2-7; no definite D call. V gave up 1 base and J gave up 5 bases, with 12 bases separating them. This CDR3 spans 14 amino acids. CDR1 is MGHRA, CDR2 YSYEKL, per germline. CDR3 amino acids: CASSQGRTVDEQYF. The CDR3 DNA follows: TGCGCCAGCAGCCAAGGCCGGACCGTAGACGAGCAGTACTTC.

In this sample, this clone turned up once. A read error may account for a junction end that differs from germline. The rearrangement links TRBV30 to TRBJ2-5; 10 nucleotides agree with TRBD2. The CDR3 covers 13 residues. Looked up from germline, CDR1 is GTSNPN and CDR2 is SVGIG (reference sequence). CDR3 region: CAQNRLAGEAQYF. The CDR3 DNA reads as TGTGCCCAAAACCGGCTAGCGGGAGAGGCCCAGTACTTC.

The rearrangement links TRBV27 to TRBJ1-5, with D tentatively TRBD1 (5 bases). Trimming cost V 0 bases and J 6 bases, with 15 bases left between them. The V gene's germline CDR1 is MNHEY and CDR2 SMNVEV (reference sequence). The CDR3 is 16 amino acids. This CDR3 is CASSLSGPPMSQPQHF. For the CDR3, the DNA is TGTGCCAGCAGTTTATCGGGACCGCCGATGAGTCAGCCCCAGCATTTT.

This clone was picked up one time. This chain links TRBV6-1 with TRBJ2-7; 10 nucleotides align to TRBD1. Looked up from germline, CDR1 is MNHNS and CDR2 is SASEGT. V lost 7 bases, J lost 1 base, and 4 bases stayed unmatched. This CDR3 is 14 amino acids long. CDR3 residues: CASKPGQGSYEQYF. In nucleotides, the CDR3 is TGTGCCAGCAAACCGGGACAGGGGTCCTACGAGCAGTACTTC.

The rearrangement joins TRBV2 to TRBJ1-2, with a weak D call TRBD1 (5 bases). Germline-derived CDR1 and CDR2 are SNHLY and FYNNEI. CDR3 length: 14 amino acids. The V end lost 7 bases, the J end lost 0 bases, and 12 bases lay between the germline ends. CDR3 in amino acids: CASMPGLANYGYTF. The CDR3 region has the DNA TGTGCCAGCATGCCGGGACTAGCTAACTATGGCTACACCTTC.

This rearrangement joins TRBV7-2 to TRBJ2-5; possibly TRBD1 or TRBD2 for D (5 bases each). The CDR3 runs 16 residues. Trimming took off 5 bases at V and 2 bases at J, with 18 bases between the two ends. Germline V CDR1 and CDR2: SGHTA, FQGNSA. The DNA for the CDR3 is TGTGCCAGCAGCCCCCCCACCGGGACGGGGCAAGAGACCCAGTACTTC. Protein sequence: CASSPPTGTGQETQYF.

This rearrangement joins TRBV5-1 to TRBJ2-7; D possibly corresponds to TRBD1 (5 bases). Germline CDR1 and CDR2: SGHRS and YFSETQ. This CDR3 spans 15 amino acids. With 2 bases removed from V and 6 bases from J, the gap between germline ends came to 18 bases. The DNA of the CDR3 is TGCGCCAGCAGCTTAGGGGCCTCCCTTTCGGGCGAGCAGTACTTC. It is translated as CASSLGASLSGEQYF. The entire variable domain, with the rest obtained from reference TRBV5-1 and TRBJ2-7, is as follows: KAGVTQTPRYLIKTRGQQVTLSCSPISGHRSVSWYQQTPGQGLQFLFEYFSETQRNKGNFPGRFSGRQFSNSRSEMNVSTLELGDSALYLCASSLGASLSGEQYFGPGTRLTVT.

The DNA for the CDR3 is TGTGCCAGCTCATCCAGGGGAGGAACTAATGAAAAACTGTTTTTT. Its translation: CASSSRGGTNEKLFF. The rearrangement joins TRBV18 to TRBJ1-4, with D tentatively TRBD1 (6 bases). V lost 5 bases and J 1 base, leaving 11 bases between the germline ends. The CDR3 is 15 amino acids. In germline, CDR1 is KGHSH, CDR2 LQKENI.

The chain carries TRBV18 and TRBJ1-1, with TRBD1 matching 8 bases. The CDR3 is made up of 12 amino acids. CDR1 KGHSH and CDR2 LQKENI come from the germline V gene. The V gene end was trimmed by 3 bases and the J gene end by 8 bases; junction bases not matched to a gene: 2. Here the CDR3 reads CASSPGTGEAFF. In DNA, the CDR3 is TGTGCCAGCTCACCCGGGACAGGAGAAGCTTTCTTT.

This rearrangement joins TRBV5-5 to TRBJ1-2, with no clear D. Germline CDR1 and CDR2: SGHKS and YYEKEE (reference sequence). The V and J ends lost 0 bases and 5 bases respectively, with 14 bases between them. This CDR3 region has 15 residues. Here the CDR3 DNA reads TGTGCCAGCAGCTTGGCCGATCCGGGTACTTATGGCTACACCTTC. Protein: CASSLADPGTYGYTF.

The chain is built from TRBV11-2 and TRBJ2-5; D tentatively reads TRBD1 or TRBD2 (5 bases each). From germline, CDR1 is SGHAT and CDR2 FQNNGV. This CDR3 is built from 18 residues. Between the trimmed V and J ends, which lost 3 bases and 1 base, there was a span of 21 bases. CDR3 coding DNA: TGTGCCAGCAGCTTCCGAGGCTTCGGGGCAGGGCCCCAAGAGACCCAGTACTTC. It yields the protein CASSFRGFGAGPQETQYF.

V usage is TRBV6-1 and J usage is TRBJ2-3, with TRBD2 matching over 10 bases. Trimming cost V 6 bases and J 1 base; bases outside gene matches: 4. Germline V gives CDR1 MNHNS, CDR2 SASEGT. The CDR3 sequence is 15 residues long. The CDR3 sequence is CASRPSGGGTDTQYF. CDR3 coding DNA: TGTGCCAGCAGACCTAGCGGGGGAGGCACAGATACGCAGTATTTT.

The chain is built from TRBV9 and TRBJ1-4; 9 nucleotides agree with TRBD1. The germline V gene has CDR1 SGDLS and CDR2 YYNGEE. V lost 7 bases and J lost 7; bases outside the gene matches: 20. The CDR3 contains 18 residues. CDR3 loop: CASAPGQGDPRVREKLFF. CDR3 DNA sequence: TGTGCCAGCGCACCGGGACAGGGTGACCCAAGGGTGCGTGAAAAACTGTTTTTT.

This sequence joins TRBV7-2 and TRBJ2-7, with 9 bases aligning to TRBD2. Germline CDR1 reads SGHTA; CDR2 reads FQGNSA. V was clipped by 4 bases and J by 1 base; unmatched bases: 5. This CDR3 is 15 amino acids long. In DNA, the CDR3 is TGTGCCAGCAGCTACGGACTAGCGTTATCCTACGAGCAGTACTTC. It codes for CASSYGLALSYEQYF.